These 17 T cell receptor beta chains originate from one sample sequenced in a study of T cell responses to AZD1222 COVID-19 vaccine. The method was immunoSEQ multiplex PCR; TCRdb's version includes in-frame clones alone and lacks a portion of them. This sample has 70,000 to 85,000 clones, with around four fifths found just once. Sequences were derived from peripheral blood, sampled on day 0 of AZD1222 vaccination. The receptors were sampled from an adult in good health.

Regarding this clone: Other DNA sequences of this sample code for an identical CDR3. The chain employs TRBV19 and TRBJ1-2, with 7 bases fitting TRBD1. With V trimmed by 2 bases and J by 5 bases, 5 bases remained unmatched. CDR1 is LNHDA and CDR2 is SQIVND in the germline V gene (reference sequence). The CDR3 consists of 14 residues. The CDR3 nucleotides are TGTGCCAGTAGTATACTGGCAGGGGGTTATGGCTACACCTTC. This gives the protein CASSILAGGYGYTF.

The rearrangement uses TRBV7-2 and TRBJ2-2, with D perhaps matching TRBD2 (5 bases). The V gene's germline CDR1 is SGHTA and CDR2 FQGNSA. Trimming cost V 0 bases and J 7 bases, with 12 bases left between them. The CDR3 extends over 15 amino acids. CDR3 amino acids: CASSLALGEIGELFF. Here the CDR3 DNA reads TGTGCCAGCAGCTTAGCCCTGGGAGAAATCGGGGAGCTGTTTTTT.

DNA of the CDR3: TGTGCCAGCAGTTCATCCAGCGGAACTTCTCCTGAAGCTTTCTTT. Amino acid sequence: CASSSSSGTSPEAFF. This chain connects TRBV7-9 to TRBJ1-1; D remains ambiguous. With 6 bases removed from V and 6 bases from J, the gap between germline ends came to 20 bases. The CDR3 has 15 residues. Germline CDR1 reads SEHNR; CDR2 reads FQNEAQ (reference sequence).

This chain connects TRBV19 to TRBJ1-2; 7 nucleotides match TRBD1. Per germline, CDR1 LNHDA and CDR2 SQIVND (reference sequence). V lost 4 bases, J lost 4 bases, and 12 bases stayed unmatched. The CDR3 length is 16 residues. The CDR3 sequence is CASSSGETGYIYGYTF. The CDR3, as DNA: TGTGCCAGTAGTAGCGGTGAGACAGGGTATATCTATGGCTACACCTTC.

This clone was detected a few times. The chain has TRBV7-2 and TRBJ2-5; 7 bases match TRBD2. Germline V gene lookup returns CDR1 SGHTA and CDR2 FQGNSA. Trimming at V came to 5 bases and at J to 6 bases, leaving 9 bases not matched to a gene. CDR3 size: 14 residues. The CDR3 nucleotides are TGTGCCAGCAGCGGGGGGGGAAGTTTGCAGACCCAGTACTTC. This gives the protein CASSGGGSLQTQYF.

The CDR3 here is CASKQGEYEKLFF. Here the CDR3 DNA reads TGCGCCAGCAAACAGGGAGAATATGAAAAACTGTTTTTT. V usage is TRBV10-2 and J usage is TRBJ1-4, with D possibly being TRBD1 (6 bases). V was trimmed by 7 bases and J by 6 bases, leaving 12 bases between them. Germline V gene sequence: CDR1 WSHSY, CDR2 SAAADI. This CDR3 comprises 13 residues.

This rearrangement joins TRBV2 to TRBJ1-5; a weak D match, TRBD1 (6 bases). Germline V gives CDR1 SNHLY, CDR2 FYNNEI. V was cut by 3 bases and J by 6 bases, with 12 bases left in between. The CDR3 runs 14 residues. As DNA, the CDR3 is TGTGCCAGCAGTGAGATGGGGGCAGCTCAGCCCCAGCATTTT. It translates to CASSEMGAAQPQHF.

This chain uses TRBV4-1 with TRBJ2-2; D is unclear. The germline V gene encodes CDR1 MGHRA and CDR2 YSYEKL. The CDR3 runs to 15 residues. V was cut by 2 bases and J by 2 bases, with 9 bases left in between. The DNA of the CDR3 is TGCGCCAGCAGCCAACCCGGAAGAAACACCGGGGAGCTGTTTTTT. It translates to CASSQPGRNTGELFF.

This clone occurred a few times. V and J are TRBV18 and TRBJ2-2; D gene unclear. CDR1 and CDR2 from the germline V gene are KGHSH and LQKENI. Between the trimmed V and J ends, which lost 1 base and 4 bases, there was a span of 13 bases. The CDR3 sequence is 16 residues long. In nucleotides, the CDR3 is TGTGCCAGCTCACCACGGCGAGAACGATTCACCGGGGAGCTGTTTTTT. Protein sequence: CASSPRRERFTGELFF. The whole variable domain, remainder taken from reference TRBV18 and TRBJ2-2, is NAGVMQNPRHLVRRRGQEARLRCSPMKGHSHVYWYRQLPEEGLKFMVYLQKENIIDESGMPKERFSAEFPKEGPSILRIQQVVRGDSAAYFCASSPRRERFTGELFFGEGSRLTVL.

This clone showed up just once. V usage is TRBV19 and J usage is TRBJ2-1; 8 bases are shared with TRBD2. J gave up 7 bases and V 5 bases, and 13 bases lay outside the gene matches. The CDR3 runs 16 residues. Germline loops: CDR1 LNHDA, CDR2 SQIVND (reference sequence). CDR3 bases: TGTGCCAGTAGTTCCCCGACGGGGGGGATTTGGAATGAGCAGTTCTTC. It specifies CASSSPTGGIWNEQFF.

V usage is TRBV27 and J usage is TRBJ2-3; perhaps TRBD1 as D (6 bases). Per the germline V gene, CDR1 is MNHEY and CDR2 is SMNVEV (reference sequence). V lost 5 bases, J lost 2 bases, and 11 bases lay in between. There are 14 residues in the CDR3. For the CDR3, the DNA is TGTGCCAGCAGTGTACAGGGTCACACAGATACGCAGTATTTT. Amino acids: CASSVQGHTDTQYF.

V is TRBV7-2 and J is TRBJ2-5; D unresolved. Trimming stripped 1 base from V and 4 bases from J, with 7 bases between. There are 13 residues in the CDR3. Germline-derived CDR1 and CDR2 are SGHTA and FQGNSA. The CDR3 is CASSLEWGETQYF. The CDR3 nucleotides read TGTGCCAGCAGCTTAGAATGGGGAGAGACCCAGTACTTC.

The rearrangement links TRBV3-1 (or the pseudogene TRBV3-2) to TRBJ2-5; D ambiguous. In germline, CDR1 is LGHDT, CDR2 YNNKEL (reference sequence). The CDR3 loop spans 13 amino acids. The V gene lost 4 bases and the J gene lost 5 bases, with 11 bases spanning the gap. CDR3 amino acids: CASSPPLLETQYF. For the CDR3, the DNA is TGTGCCAGCAGCCCACCCTTGTTGGAGACCCAGTACTTC.

The chain is built from TRBV5-1 and TRBJ2-3, with no clear D. The CDR3 runs to 14 residues. The germline V and J ends were trimmed by 0 bases and 2 bases, with 7 bases remaining between them. Germline CDR1 is SGHRS and CDR2 is YFSETQ. This chain's CDR3 is CASSLDSNTDTQYF. The CDR3 DNA sequence: TGCGCCAGCAGCTTGGACAGTAACACAGATACGCAGTATTTT.

This clone was observed a few times. The chain links TRBV19 to TRBJ2-3; 10 bases are a match to TRBD2. The J segment lost 1 base and the V segment lost 4 bases, leaving 5 bases of the junction unmatched. Germline CDR1 is LNHDA and CDR2 is SQIVND (reference sequence). The length of the CDR3 is 16 residues. CDR3 DNA: TGTGCCAGTAGTAAGCTAGCGGGAGAAGGCACAGATACGCAGTATTTT. Its translation: CASSKLAGEGTDTQYF.

This chain joins TRBV30 and TRBJ1-1; the D is unclear. The CDR3 is made up of 14 amino acids. Germline values: CDR1 GTSNPN, CDR2 SVGIG (reference sequence). Deletions cut 3 bases from V and 2 bases from J, with 13 bases between. In DNA form, the CDR3 reads TGTGCCTGGAGACCTGCGACGGGAAACACTGAAGCTTTCTTT. Translation: CAWRPATGNTEAFF.

The rearrangement uses TRBV3-1 (or the pseudogene TRBV3-2) and TRBJ1-4; tentative D call: TRBD1 (5 bases). V dropped 1 base and J dropped 7 bases, with 13 bases sitting between them. Germline CDR1 is LGHDT and CDR2 is YNNKEL (reference sequence). This CDR3 is 15 amino acids long. CDR3 DNA sequence: TGTGCCAGCAGCCAAGTGTGGGGGGAAGGTGAAAAACTGTTTTTT. Translation: CASSQVWGEGEKLFF.